This record concerns one T cell receptor beta chain sequence. Its antigen is not identified. The CDR3 is 12 amino acids. The V gene's germline CDR1 is SGHTA and CDR2 FQGNSA. Trimming took 2 bases from V and 2 from J, leaving 4 bases between them. The sample belongs to a study of OX40 agonist ivuxolimab in advanced cancers. Study outcomes and limitations: In the 0.1-3.0 mg/kg groups, partial responders showed among the lowest expansion.

Repertoires were generated with immunoSEQ multiplex PCR, while TCRdb's copy carries only in-frame clones and drops some. The sample records about 80,000 clones, roughly 87% being singletons. The TCR comes from an adult with an advanced solid tumor such as melanoma, head and neck, liver or kidney cancer. The J gene is TRBJ2-7, the V gene TRBV7-2; D call uncertain. The specimen was CD4+ or CD8+ T cells sorted from blood, collected in a trial of the OX40 agonist ivuxolimab. This chain's CDR3 is CASSLTTYEQYF. CDR3 nucleotides: TGTGCCAGCAGCTTAACGACCTACGAGCAGTACTTC.